This T cell receptor beta chain was profiled in a study of post-analysis software for immune sequencing data. Study-level information: The study covered relapsing-remitting, secondary progressive and progressive-relapsing courses of multiple sclerosis. Broader study findings: There was significantly lower normalized Chao1 diversity in multiple sclerosis patients than in controls. Samples from one preparation batch, clustered by F measure, grouped strongly together. The study found TRBV5-6, TRBV5-1 and TRBV20-1 among five TRBV segments more frequent in patients than controls.

This CDR3 contains 16 residues. Deletions cut 2 bases from V and 6 bases from J, with 19 bases between. Germline V gene sequence: CDR1 SGDLS, CDR2 YYNGEE. Built from TCR beta cDNA, the libraries had unique molecular identifiers in them. Some 500,000 cDNA molecules were obtained per 1 to 10 million input T cells. MiXCR, run by TCRdb on the PCR reads, gives a single entry per CDR3 protein. The table has about 430,000 distinct CDR3 sequences, 39% seen once; the top ten hold roughly 8.2%. Concerning this clonotype itself: Its matching antigen is unknown.

The specimen was blood. The source is a girl aged 2 to 9 with multiple sclerosis. V gene TRBV9 combines with J gene TRBJ2-3, with a tentative D call TRBD1 (6 bases). CDR3 bases: TGTGCCAGCAGCGTTTCTAGCAGGGGCCTAAAGGATACGCAGTATTTT. It codes for CASSVSSRGLKDTQYF.